One sample yielded the 19 T cell receptor beta chains listed below, sequenced in a study of cytomegalovirus exposure and HLA in healthy donors (dated by TCRdb to 2016 to 2017). Libraries were made using the immunoSEQ multiplex PCR assay. For the multiplex PCR, a mixture combining 60 forward primers for TCR Vbeta segments and 13 reverse primers for TCR Jbeta segments was used. TCRdb carries this immuneACCESS record with in-frame sequences only. Its versions omit some clonotypes, under half of them owing to an unresolved V gene in the studies checked, with the rest unexplained. The sample records roughly 170,000 clones, 80% to 90% of which are singletons. Jointly, the top ten make up 0.77% of the sample. The sample taken for sequencing was PBMCs. Receptor source: a young woman in good health and CMV-seronegative.

The V and J genes are TRBV2 and TRBJ2-7, with 13 bases that match TRBD2. The V gene's germline CDR1 is SNHLY and CDR2 FYNNEI. V dropped 6 bases and J dropped 4; count of bases not matched to a gene: 9. The CDR3 consists of 16 residues. This CDR3 is CASSPLAGGSGYEQYF. DNA for the CDR3: TGTGCCAGCAGCCCACTAGCGGGAGGGTCTGGGTACGAGCAGTACTTC. Full variable domain (missing parts from reference TRBV2 and TRBJ2-7): EPEVTQTPSHQVTQMGQEVILRCVPISNHLYFYWYRQILGQKVEFLVSFYNNEISEKSEIFDDQFSVERPDGSNFTLKIRSTKLEDSAMYFCASSPLAGGSGYEQYFGPGTRLTVT.

The rearrangement links TRBV7-3 to TRBJ2-3; TRBD2 matches 12 bases. V trimming: 2 bases; J trimming: 2 bases; junction bases outside the gene matches: 2. This CDR3 contains 16 residues. Germline lookup yields CDR1 SGHTA and CDR2 FQGTGA. The CDR3 spells CASSLGLAGTTDTQYF. The DNA of the CDR3 is TGTGCCAGCAGCTTAGGACTAGCGGGAACCACAGATACGCAGTATTTT.

This clone occurred a few times. CDR3 nucleotides: TGTGCCAGCGGGGCTCACCCTACCTACGAGCAGTACTTC. It is translated as CASGAHPTYEQYF. The V call is TRBV27, the J call TRBJ2-7, with D perhaps TRBD1 (5 bases). Germline CDR1 reads MNHEY; CDR2 reads SMNVEV (reference sequence). The V end was cut by 8 bases, the J end by 2 bases, with 13 bases between. The CDR3 is 13 residues long.

This clone was picked up a small number of times. The chain links TRBV19 to TRBJ2-5; 8 bases are a match to TRBD2. The assigned J gene may be wrong: the sequence end matches TRBJ2-7 better. The CDR3 totals 15 residues. Germline V gene data show CDR1 as LNHDA and CDR2 as SQIVND (reference sequence). The CDR3, as DNA: TGTGCCAGTAGTAGCTTAGCGGGACTCTCCTACGAGCAGTACTTC. Residues: CASSSLAGLSYEQYF.

Comments on this clone: Other DNA sequences in this sample translate to the same CDR3. This rearrangement joins TRBV7-9 to TRBJ1-1; tentatively, D is TRBD1 (6 bases). Germline CDR1 and CDR2: SEHNR and FQNEAQ (reference sequence). The V gene lost 4 bases and the J gene lost 0 bases, with 9 bases spanning the gap. This CDR3 has 14 residues. CDR3 residues: CASSSDRLNTEAFF. The DNA of the CDR3 is TGTGCCAGCAGCTCGGACAGACTGAACACTGAAGCTTTCTTT.

The chain recombines TRBV7-9 with TRBJ2-7; maybe TRBD1 (6 bases). The V end was cut by 0 bases, the J end by 9 bases, with 9 bases between. CDR3 size: 12 residues. CDR1 SEHNR and CDR2 FQNEAQ come from the germline V gene (reference sequence). The CDR3 reads CASSLAEGVQYF. The CDR3 DNA is TGTGCCAGCAGCTTAGCTGAGGGGGTGCAGTACTTC.

This clone was detected a few times. The rearrangement links TRBV7-9 to TRBJ2-1, with D possibly being TRBD1 (6 bases). This CDR3 has 12 residues. Germline V gene data show CDR1 as SEHNR and CDR2 as FQNEAQ (reference sequence). The V end lost 1 base, the J end lost 14 bases, and 12 bases lay between the germline ends. DNA of the CDR3: TGTGCCAGCAGCTTAGGGTGGTCAGGGGAGTTCTTC. Translating gives CASSLGWSGEFF. Drawing the rest from reference TRBV7-9 and TRBJ2-1, the complete variable domain is DTGVSQNPRHKITKRGQNVTFRCDPISEHNRLYWYRQTLGQGPEFLTYFQNEAQLEKSRLLSDRFSAERPKGSFSTLEIQRTEQGDSAMYLCASSLGWSGEFFGPGTRLTVL.

This clone was seen more than once but under ten times. The rearrangement joins TRBV4-2 to TRBJ2-1, with 8 positions matching TRBD1. Germline loops: CDR1 LGHNA, CDR2 YNFKEQ. V shed 4 bases, J shed 6 bases, and the junction held 11 bases outside the gene matches. CDR3 length: 16 amino acids. DNA of the CDR3: TGTGCCAGCAGCCTCAATAGCGGACAGGGATTCAATGAGCAGTTCTTC. Its translation: CASSLNSGQGFNEQFF.

This chain joins TRBV5-1 and TRBJ2-5, with D unresolved. Germline V CDR1 and CDR2: SGHRS, YFSETQ. This CDR3 contains 12 residues. Trimming removed 0 bases at V and 3 bases at J, with 3 bases between. For the CDR3, the DNA is TGCGCCAGCAGCTTGGGAGAAGAGACCCAGTACTTC. This encodes CASSLGEETQYF. The full variable domain, its missing parts supplied by reference TRBV5-1 and TRBJ2-5, is KAGVTQTPRYLIKTRGQQVTLSCSPISGHRSVSWYQQTPGQGLQFLFEYFSETQRNKGNFPGRFSGRQFSNSRSEMNVSTLELGDSALYLCASSLGEETQYFGPGTRLLVL.

The genes are TRBV5-1 and TRBJ2-7; unclear D gene. V was clipped by 0 bases and J by 3 bases, with 10 bases between them. Germline-derived CDR1 and CDR2 are SGHRS and YFSETQ. The length of the CDR3 is 14 residues. CDR3 sequence reads: CASSLAAVGYEQYF. The CDR3 nucleotides are TGCGCCAGCAGCTTGGCCGCAGTTGGCTACGAGCAGTACTTC.

V usage is TRBV27 and J usage is TRBJ2-1, with a possible D match to TRBD1 (5 bases). The germline gives CDR1 MNHEY, CDR2 SMNVEV (reference sequence). Trimming took 5 bases from V and 13 from J, leaving 18 bases between them. This CDR3 comprises 13 residues. The CDR3 nucleotides read TGTGCCAGCAGTCGCGCTGTGGGGCGGTCTCAGTTCTTC. As protein: CASSRAVGRSQFF.

This clone occurred once. The genes are TRBV9 and TRBJ2-1, with 7 nucleotides matching TRBD1. The trim removed 5 bases at V and 8 bases at J, leaving 1 base unmatched. Germline V CDR1 and CDR2: SGDLS, YYNGEE. The CDR3 loop spans 11 amino acids. Here the CDR3 DNA reads TGTGCCAGCAGTACAGGGGATGAGCAGTTCTTC. Translated: CASSTGDEQFF.

V and J are TRBV7-6 and TRBJ1-4, with no clear D. The germline V and J ends were trimmed by 4 bases and 8 bases, with 26 bases remaining between them. CDR3 length: 18 amino acids. CDR1 is SGHVS, CDR2 FNYEAQ, per germline. The CDR3 DNA sequence: TGTGCCAGCAGCTACTTAGCTACCTGGGGAGTTCGAGGCGAAAAACTGTTTTTT. Translation: CASSYLATWGVRGEKLFF.

The CDR3 region has the DNA TGTGCCAGCAGCTTAGGGAGCAATCGGGGAAACACCATATATTTT. It specifies CASSLGSNRGNTIYF. This chain links TRBV7-2 with TRBJ1-3, with unresolved D. Germline CDR1 reads SGHTA; CDR2 reads FQGNSA. V was clipped by 1 base and J by 4 bases, with 11 bases between them. This CDR3 has 15 residues.

This clone turned up a few times. Other nucleotide sequences in the sample specify the same CDR3. The CDR3 nucleotides are TGCGCCAGCACGGTAGGCAGCGGGAGTTTGAAGACCCAGTACTTC. It translates to CASTVGSGSLKTQYF. V gene TRBV5-1 combines with J gene TRBJ2-5; 8 nucleotides line up with TRBD2. Losses at the gene ends were 6 bases for V and 6 bases for J; bases not matched to a gene: 13. CDR3 length: 15 amino acids. Germline V gives CDR1 SGHRS, CDR2 YFSETQ.

This clone was observed a few times. V usage is TRBV5-1 and J usage is TRBJ2-5, with 7 bases fitting TRBD1. V shed 0 bases and J 5 bases; nucleotides not matched to a gene: 4. CDR1 SGHRS and CDR2 YFSETQ come from the germline V gene. This CDR3 spans 14 amino acids. The CDR3 sequence is CASSLGQGGETQYF. In DNA form, the CDR3 reads TGCGCCAGCAGCTTGGGACAGGGTGGCGAGACCCAGTACTTC.

This clone was recorded once. This rearrangement joins TRBV2 to TRBJ1-4, with a possible D match to TRBD1 (5 bases). CDR1 and CDR2 from the germline V gene are SNHLY and FYNNEI. Deletions cut 5 bases from V and 8 bases from J, with 12 bases between. CDR3 length equals 13 residues. The CDR3 loop reads CASSQGLGEKLFF. The CDR3 bases are TGTGCCAGCAGTCAGGGATTAGGGGAAAAACTGTTTTTT.

The rearrangement links TRBV11-3 to TRBJ2-1; 12 bases map to TRBD2. Germline values: CDR1 SGHNT, CDR2 YENEEA. The trim removed 5 bases at V and 4 bases at J, leaving 6 bases unmatched. The CDR3 contains 16 residues. The DNA for the CDR3 is TGTGCCAGCAGCAGTGGACTAGCGGGATTATACAATGAGCAGTTCTTC. It encodes CASSSGLAGLYNEQFF. The whole variable domain, filled in from reference TRBV11-3 and TRBJ2-1, reads EAGVVQSPRYKIIEKKQPVAFWCNPISGHNTLYWYLQNLGQGPELLIRYENEEAVDDSQLPKDRFSAERLKGVDSTLKIQPAELGDSAVYLCASSSGLAGLYNEQFFGPGTRLTVL.

This chain connects TRBV18 to TRBJ1-3; D is unclear. V was cut by 0 bases and J by 4 bases, with 10 bases left in between. In germline, CDR1 is KGHSH, CDR2 LQKENI. CDR3 length equals 15 residues. In DNA form, the CDR3 reads TGTGCCAGCTCACCACCACAGACGACCGGAAACACCATATATTTT. It is translated as CASSPPQTTGNTIYF.